The 10 T cell receptor beta chains given below trace back to one sample, sequenced in a study of follicular helper T cells after annual influenza vaccination. TCRdb's copy holds only in-frame clones and misses some; the assay was immunoSEQ multiplex PCR. Of some 11,000 clones listed, more than 75% were seen once; the top ten hold more than 0.9%. Time point indicated: 2014-2015 season, pre-vaccination. The specimen was CXCR5- memory CD4+ T cells sorted from blood, collected on the day of influenza vaccination. Receptors were obtained from an adult who received the influenza vaccine.

The rearrangement joins TRBV19 to TRBJ2-1, with 9 positions matching TRBD2. The V gene's germline CDR1 is LNHDA and CDR2 SQIVND (reference sequence). J gave up 0 bases and V 5 bases, and 2 bases lay outside the gene matches. This CDR3 is 15 amino acids long. This CDR3 is CASSLSGSSYNEQFF. The CDR3 nucleotides are TGTGCCAGTAGTCTTAGCGGGAGCTCCTACAATGAGCAGTTCTTC.

The chain uses TRBV5-4 and TRBJ1-2, with 8 positions matching TRBD1. The CDR3 is 15 residues long. Per the germline V gene, CDR1 is SGHNT and CDR2 is YYREEE (reference sequence). Trimming took 3 bases from V and 6 from J; bases not matched to a gene: 10. In nucleotides, the CDR3 is TGTGCCAGCAGCTCTAAAGGACAGGGAAAGGATGGCTACACCTTC. This encodes CASSSKGQGKDGYTF.

The chain recombines TRBV7-9 with TRBJ2-1; D perhaps matches TRBD2 (6 bases). CDR1 SEHNR and CDR2 FQNEAQ come from the germline V gene (reference sequence). Trimming stripped 5 bases from V and 10 bases from J, with 21 bases between. The length of the CDR3 is 15 residues. The CDR3 sequence is CASSPLGVAVTEQFF. The CDR3 region has the DNA TGTGCCAGCAGCCCCCTGGGAGTAGCGGTGACGGAGCAGTTCTTC.

V is TRBV2 and J is TRBJ2-1; D unclear. Germline-derived CDR1 and CDR2 are SNHLY and FYNNEI. Trimming stripped 2 bases from V and 14 bases from J, with 7 bases between. CDR3 size: 10 residues. CDR3 region: CASSELLKFF. CDR3 DNA: TGTGCCAGCAGTGAACTCCTTAAGTTCTTC.

V usage is TRBV18 and J usage is TRBJ1-4, with 7 bases fitting TRBD1. V was pared by 2 bases and J by 8 bases, with 5 bases of the junction left unmatched. Germline CDR1 KGHSH, CDR2 LQKENI. The CDR3 runs to 14 residues. DNA of the CDR3: TGTGCCAGCTCACCATTTACAGGGGACGAAAAACTGTTTTTT. This gives the protein CASSPFTGDEKLFF.

The J gene is TRBJ2-5, the V gene TRBV5-6, with TRBD2 matching 14 bases. This CDR3 region has 16 residues. V lost 5 bases and J lost 4; bases outside the gene matches: 7. CDR1 and CDR2 (germline): SGHDT, YYEEEE. CDR3 residues: CASSERTSGRRETQYF. The DNA for the CDR3 is TGTGCCAGCAGTGAAAGGACTAGCGGGAGGCGAGAGACCCAGTACTTC.

This chain links TRBV5-6 with TRBJ1-1, with 7 bases identical to TRBD1. Germline CDR1 is SGHDT and CDR2 is YYEEEE. This CDR3 has 14 residues. J was trimmed by 2 bases and V by 0 bases; bases with no gene match: 1. The CDR3 sequence: CASSLAGGNTEAFF. The CDR3 DNA reads as TGTGCCAGCAGCTTGGCAGGGGGAAACACTGAAGCTTTCTTT.

This sequence joins TRBV28 and TRBJ1-4; a weak D match, TRBD1 (6 bases). The CDR3 is 14 amino acids. V lost 2 bases and J lost 7, with 11 bases in between. Germline assignment: CDR1 MDHEN and CDR2 SYDVKM. In nucleotides, the CDR3 is TGTGCCAGCAGTTTAGGGACATTGGGTGAAAAACTGTTTTTT. Protein sequence: CASSLGTLGEKLFF.

The chain couples TRBV6-1 to TRBJ2-5, with a weak D call TRBD2 (6 bases). This CDR3 spans 13 amino acids. Germline-derived CDR1 and CDR2 are MNHNS and SASEGT. With 5 bases removed from V and 7 bases from J, the gap between germline ends came to 14 bases. The CDR3 DNA sequence: TGTGCCAGCAGTTTGGAGGGGCGGATGACCCAGTACTTC. Encoded protein: CASSLEGRMTQYF.

The chain has TRBV28 and TRBJ2-5; 9 nucleotides agree with TRBD2. There are 14 residues in the CDR3. J gave up 5 bases and V 4 bases, and 5 bases lay outside the gene matches. Germline CDR1 reads MDHEN; CDR2 reads SYDVKM. CDR3 nucleotide sequence: TGTGCCAGCAGTTCTCTAGCGGGACGGGAGACCCAGTACTTC. It specifies CASSSLAGRETQYF.